The rows below give T cell receptor beta chains drawn from one sample of a study of T cells expressing NK-cell markers. From its re-call of the 5' RACE reads, TCRdb lists each CDR3 protein once, without DNA. The sample includes fewer than 400,000 distinct CDR3 sequences. Sequenced input: blood T cells: a sorted CD56 or NKG2C T cell subset, CD4+ or CD8+ T cells, or bulk PBMC T cells (not recorded which). Every receptor here comes from a woman in her 50s in good health. CDR3s include the opening cysteine and the closing phenylalanine or tryptophan.

j_gene | v_gene | CDR3aa
TRBJ2-2 | TRBV4-1 | CASSQQDSVDRELFF
TRBJ2-2 | TRBV19 | CASMPDGFTGELFF
TRBJ2-7 | TRBV10-3 | CAIAGTPEGEQYF
TRBJ1-2 | TRBV20-1 | CSARHSRGPNYGYTF
TRBJ1-6 | TRBV5-6 | CASSETGLNSPLHF
TRBJ2-3 | TRBV25-1 | CASSEARTLADTQYF
TRBJ2-3 | TRBV11-2 | CASSDSGRARGDTQYF
TRBJ2-7 | TRBV4-1 | CASSQDGAKLDEQYF
TRBJ1-2 | TRBV27 | CASRPQGLGYTF
TRBJ2-1 | TRBV20-1 | CSATLGQFYNEQFF
TRBJ2-1 | TRBV14 | CASSQTRTSYNEQFF
TRBJ2-3 | TRBV6-5 | CASSYSTALGGDTQYF
TRBJ2-1 | TRBV9 | CASSPQPAYNEQFF
TRBJ1-2 | TRBV29-1 | CSVNRGDYGYTF
TRBJ2-4 | TRBV6-6 | CASSETRGAKNIQYF
TRBJ1-1 | TRBV6-1 | CASSDSWVMNTEAFF
TRBJ2-5 | TRBV6-1 | CASSWDYGGAQYF
TRBJ2-2 | TRBV10-3 | CAIGGPSREGWTGELFF
TRBJ2-1 | TRBV5-6 | CASSSLAGGTHNEQFF
TRBJ2-7 | TRBV12-3/TRBV12-4 | CASRGTGRRYEQYF
TRBJ1-1 | TRBV14 | CASSQRVRGGEAFF
TRBJ2-2 | TRBV6-1 | CASTERGRGGELFF
TRBJ2-3 | TRBV7-9 | CASSLLGEQGDTQYF
TRBJ1-5 | TRBV24-1 | CATSDSGFVQPQHF
TRBJ2-4 | TRBV10-2 | CASANRGQNIQYF
TRBJ2-1 | TRBV6-5 | CASSPEVAGVPMFF
TRBJ2-3 | TRBV18 | CASSPPGQATTAQYF
TRBJ2-2 | TRBV25-1 | CASSDPSSLNTGELFF
TRBJ2-1 | TRBV3-1 | CASSRVGLSSYNEQFF
TRBJ2-4 | TRBV3-1 | CASSQESGTGVGSKNIQYF
TRBJ1-2 | TRBV5-1 | CASSDWTAANYGYTF
TRBJ2-6 | TRBV18 | CASSREVLDSGANVLTF
TRBJ2-7 | TRBV7-9 | CASSLSLGKEQYF
TRBJ2-1 | TRBV20-1 | CSARVGTGWGEQFF
TRBJ1-3 | TRBV5-1 | CASRSEYGNTIYF
TRBJ2-3 | TRBV4-1 | CASSQEVDTQYF
TRBJ2-1 | TRBV4-1 | CASSQGRRSSYNEQFF
TRBJ2-4 | TRBV15 | CATELEGVFAGKNIQYF
TRBJ2-7 | TRBV6-5 | CASSYPPLDTSSYEQYF
TRBJ2-3 | TRBV5-1 | CASSLVSGGSTDTQYF